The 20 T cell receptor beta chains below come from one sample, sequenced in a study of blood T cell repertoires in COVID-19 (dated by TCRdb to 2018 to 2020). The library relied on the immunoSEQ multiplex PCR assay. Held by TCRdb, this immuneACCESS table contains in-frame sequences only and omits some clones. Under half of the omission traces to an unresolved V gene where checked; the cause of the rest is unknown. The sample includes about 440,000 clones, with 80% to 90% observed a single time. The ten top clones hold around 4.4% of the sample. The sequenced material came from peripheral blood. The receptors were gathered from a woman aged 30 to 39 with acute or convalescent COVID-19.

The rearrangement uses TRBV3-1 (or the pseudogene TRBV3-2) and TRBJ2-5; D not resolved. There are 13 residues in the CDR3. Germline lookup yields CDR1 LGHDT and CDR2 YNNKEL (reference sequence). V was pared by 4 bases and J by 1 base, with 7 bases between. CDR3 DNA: TGTGCCAGCAGCCGGAGCACCCAAGAGACCCAGTACTTC. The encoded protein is CASSRSTQETQYF.

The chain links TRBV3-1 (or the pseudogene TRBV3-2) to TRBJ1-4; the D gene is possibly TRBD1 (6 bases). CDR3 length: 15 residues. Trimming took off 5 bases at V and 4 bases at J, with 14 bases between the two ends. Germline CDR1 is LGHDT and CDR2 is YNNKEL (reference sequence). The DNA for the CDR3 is TGTGCCAGCAGCAAAACAGGGAAATATAATGAAAAACTGTTTTTT. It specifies CASSKTGKYNEKLFF.

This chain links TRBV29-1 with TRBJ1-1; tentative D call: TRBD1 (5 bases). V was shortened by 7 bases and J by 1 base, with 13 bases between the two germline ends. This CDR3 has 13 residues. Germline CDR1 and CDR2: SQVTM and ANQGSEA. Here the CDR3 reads CSGGGLTNTEAFF. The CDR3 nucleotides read TGCAGCGGGGGGGGACTGACGAACACTGAAGCTTTCTTT.

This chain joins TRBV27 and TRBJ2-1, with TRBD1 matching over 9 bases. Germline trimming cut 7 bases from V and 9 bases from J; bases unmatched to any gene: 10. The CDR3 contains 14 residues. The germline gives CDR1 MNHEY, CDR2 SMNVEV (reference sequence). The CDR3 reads CASKQGASSSEQFF. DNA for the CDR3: TGTGCCAGCAAACAGGGGGCATCCTCTAGTGAGCAGTTCTTC.

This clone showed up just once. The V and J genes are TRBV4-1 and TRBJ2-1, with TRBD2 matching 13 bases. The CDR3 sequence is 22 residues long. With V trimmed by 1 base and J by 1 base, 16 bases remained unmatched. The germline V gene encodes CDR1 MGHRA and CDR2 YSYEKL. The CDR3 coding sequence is TGCGCCAGCAGCCAAGGCTCGCCGAAAGGGACTAGCGGGGCAAGGTCCTACAATGAGCAGTTCTTC. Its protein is CASSQGSPKGTSGARSYNEQFF.

Here the CDR3 DNA reads TGTGCCAGCAGTTACACCGAGAACTATGGCTACACCTTC. It codes for CASSYTENYGYTF. This rearrangement joins TRBV6-5 to TRBJ1-2; no clear D gene. Germline V gene lookup returns CDR1 MNHEY and CDR2 SVGAGI. Trimming removed 2 bases at V and 2 bases at J, with 6 bases between. The CDR3 runs to 13 residues.

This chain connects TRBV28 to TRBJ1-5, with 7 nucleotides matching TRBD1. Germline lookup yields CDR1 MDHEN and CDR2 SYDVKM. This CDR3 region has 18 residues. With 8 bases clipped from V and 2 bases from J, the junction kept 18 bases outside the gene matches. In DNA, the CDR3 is TGTGCCAGCCGGGCCGGGCAGGGGGGAGTCTATGGCAATCAGCCCCAGCATTTT. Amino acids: CASRAGQGGVYGNQPQHF.

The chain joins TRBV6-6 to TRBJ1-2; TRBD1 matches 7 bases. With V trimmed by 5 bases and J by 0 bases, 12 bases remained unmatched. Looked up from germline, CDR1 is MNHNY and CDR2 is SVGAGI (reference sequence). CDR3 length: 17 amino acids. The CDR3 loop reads CASSPRQGNKANYGYTF. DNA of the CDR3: TGTGCCAGCAGTCCGAGACAGGGTAATAAAGCTAACTATGGCTACACCTTC.

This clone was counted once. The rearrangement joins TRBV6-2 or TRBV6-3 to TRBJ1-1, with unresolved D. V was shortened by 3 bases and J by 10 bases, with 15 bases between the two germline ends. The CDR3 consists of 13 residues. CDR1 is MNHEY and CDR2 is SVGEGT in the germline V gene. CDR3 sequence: CASSYTRARGAFF. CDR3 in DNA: TGTGCCAGCAGTTATACTAGGGCGCGTGGAGCTTTCTTT.

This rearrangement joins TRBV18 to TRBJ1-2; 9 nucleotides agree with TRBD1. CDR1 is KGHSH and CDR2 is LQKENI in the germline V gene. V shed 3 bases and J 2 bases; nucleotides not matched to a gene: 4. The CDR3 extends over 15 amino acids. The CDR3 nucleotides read TGTGCCAGCTCACCCGTAGGACAGGGGAACTATGGCTACACCTTC. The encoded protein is CASSPVGQGNYGYTF.

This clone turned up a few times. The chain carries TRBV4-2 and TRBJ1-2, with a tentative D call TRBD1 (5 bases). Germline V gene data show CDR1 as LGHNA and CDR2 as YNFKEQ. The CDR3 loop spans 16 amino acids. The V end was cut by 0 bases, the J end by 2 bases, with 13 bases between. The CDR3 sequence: CASSQESTYRNYGYTF. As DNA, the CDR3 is TGTGCCAGCAGCCAAGAATCCACTTACAGGAACTATGGCTACACCTTC.

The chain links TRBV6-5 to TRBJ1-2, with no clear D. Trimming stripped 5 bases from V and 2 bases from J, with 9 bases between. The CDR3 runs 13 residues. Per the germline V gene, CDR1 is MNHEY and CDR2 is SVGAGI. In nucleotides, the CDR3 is TGTGCCAGCAGTAATTCAGAAAACTATGGCTACACCTTC. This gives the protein CASSNSENYGYTF.

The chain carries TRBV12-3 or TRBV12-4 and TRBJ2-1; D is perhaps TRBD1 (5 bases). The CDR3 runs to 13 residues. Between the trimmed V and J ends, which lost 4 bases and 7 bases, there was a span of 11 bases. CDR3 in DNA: TGTGCCAGCAGTTCAGGGAAGGTGAATGAGCAGTTCTTC. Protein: CASSSGKVNEQFF.

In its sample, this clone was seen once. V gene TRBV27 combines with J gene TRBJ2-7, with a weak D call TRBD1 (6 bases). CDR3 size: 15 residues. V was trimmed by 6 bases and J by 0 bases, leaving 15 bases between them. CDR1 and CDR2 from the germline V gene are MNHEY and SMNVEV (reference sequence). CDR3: CASSPLGTLSYEQYF. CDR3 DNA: TGTGCCAGCAGCCCACTCGGGACACTCTCCTACGAGCAGTACTTC.

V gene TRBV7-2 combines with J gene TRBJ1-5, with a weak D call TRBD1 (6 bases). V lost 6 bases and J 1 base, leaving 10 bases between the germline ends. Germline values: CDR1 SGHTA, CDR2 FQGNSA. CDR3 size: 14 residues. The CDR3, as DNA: TGTGCCAGCAGGCCCGGGACAAGCAATCAGCCCCAGCATTTT. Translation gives CASRPGTSNQPQHF.

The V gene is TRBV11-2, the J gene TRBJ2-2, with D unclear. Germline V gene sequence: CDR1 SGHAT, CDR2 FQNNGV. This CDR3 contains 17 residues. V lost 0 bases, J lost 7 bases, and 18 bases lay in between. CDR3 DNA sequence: TGTGCCAGCAGCTTAGAGCGCTATCGAGCTACGTACGGGGAGCTGTTTTTT. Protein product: CASSLERYRATYGELFF.

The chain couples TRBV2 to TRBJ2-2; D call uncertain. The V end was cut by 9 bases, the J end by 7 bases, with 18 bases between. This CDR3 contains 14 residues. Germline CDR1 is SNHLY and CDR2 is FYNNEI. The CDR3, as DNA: TGTGCCAGTACCTATCGATCCTACGACGGGGAGCTGTTTTTT. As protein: CASTYRSYDGELFF.

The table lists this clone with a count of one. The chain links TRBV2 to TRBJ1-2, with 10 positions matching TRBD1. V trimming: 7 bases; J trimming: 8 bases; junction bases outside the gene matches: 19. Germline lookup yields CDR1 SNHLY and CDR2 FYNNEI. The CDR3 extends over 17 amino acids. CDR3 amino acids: CASTTEETGTGDSGYTF. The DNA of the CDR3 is TGTGCCAGCACTACCGAGGAGACCGGGACAGGGGATAGCGGCTACACCTTC.

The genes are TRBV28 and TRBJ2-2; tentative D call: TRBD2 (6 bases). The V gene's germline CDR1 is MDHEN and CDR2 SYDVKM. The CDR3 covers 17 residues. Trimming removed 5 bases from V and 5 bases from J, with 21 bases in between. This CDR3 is CASSPHLGGVGTGELFF. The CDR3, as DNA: TGTGCCAGCAGTCCTCACCTGGGCGGGGTCGGGACCGGGGAGCTGTTTTTT.

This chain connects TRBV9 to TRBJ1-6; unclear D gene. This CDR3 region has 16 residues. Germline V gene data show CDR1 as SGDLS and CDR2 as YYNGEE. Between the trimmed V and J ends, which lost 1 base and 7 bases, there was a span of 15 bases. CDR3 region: CASSVTSLPGNSPLHF. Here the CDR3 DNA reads TGTGCCAGCAGCGTAACCTCTTTGCCGGGGAATTCACCCCTCCACTTT. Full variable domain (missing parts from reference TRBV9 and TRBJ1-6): DSGVTQTPKHLITATGQRVTLRCSPRSGDLSVYWYQQSLDQGLQFLIQYYNGEERAKGNILERFSAQQFPDLHSELNLSSLELGDSALYFCASSVTSLPGNSPLHFGNGTRLTVT.